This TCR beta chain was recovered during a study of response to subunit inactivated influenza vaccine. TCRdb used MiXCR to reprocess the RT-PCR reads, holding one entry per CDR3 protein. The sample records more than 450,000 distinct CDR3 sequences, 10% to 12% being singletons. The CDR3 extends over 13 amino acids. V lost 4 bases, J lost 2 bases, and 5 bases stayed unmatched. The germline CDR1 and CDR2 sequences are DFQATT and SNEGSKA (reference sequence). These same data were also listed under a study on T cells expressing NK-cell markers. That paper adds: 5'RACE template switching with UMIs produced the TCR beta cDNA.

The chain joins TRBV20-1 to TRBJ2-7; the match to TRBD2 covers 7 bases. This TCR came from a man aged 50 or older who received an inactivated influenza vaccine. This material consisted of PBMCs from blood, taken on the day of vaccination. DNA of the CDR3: TGCAGTGCTACCGGGGGGATGGCCTACGAGCAGTACTTC. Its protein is CSATGGMAYEQYF.